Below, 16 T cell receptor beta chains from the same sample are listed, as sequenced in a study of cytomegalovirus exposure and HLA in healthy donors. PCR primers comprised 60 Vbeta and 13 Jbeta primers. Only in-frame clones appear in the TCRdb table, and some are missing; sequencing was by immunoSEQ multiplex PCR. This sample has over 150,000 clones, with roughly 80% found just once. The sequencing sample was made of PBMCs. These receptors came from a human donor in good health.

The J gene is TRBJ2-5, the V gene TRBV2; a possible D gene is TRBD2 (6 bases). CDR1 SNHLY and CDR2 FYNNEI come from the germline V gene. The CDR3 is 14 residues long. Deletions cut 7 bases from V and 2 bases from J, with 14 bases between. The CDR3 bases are TGTGCCAGCATCGGAGGGGACGTACAAGAGACCCAGTACTTC. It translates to CASIGGDVQETQYF.

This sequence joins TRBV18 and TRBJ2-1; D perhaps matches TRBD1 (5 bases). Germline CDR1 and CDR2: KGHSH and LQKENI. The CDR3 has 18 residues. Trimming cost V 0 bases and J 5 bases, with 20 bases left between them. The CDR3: CASSPPRSLGQTNNEQFF. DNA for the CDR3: TGTGCCAGCTCACCACCTAGGTCGCTGGGGCAAACTAACAATGAGCAGTTCTTC.

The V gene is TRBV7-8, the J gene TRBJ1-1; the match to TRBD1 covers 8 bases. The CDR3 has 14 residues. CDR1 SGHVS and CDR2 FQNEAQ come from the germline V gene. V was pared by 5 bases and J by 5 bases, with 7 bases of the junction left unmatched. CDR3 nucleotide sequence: TGTGCCAGCAGCACAGGACAGGGATTGACTGAAGCTTTCTTT. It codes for CASSTGQGLTEAFF.

The CDR3 region is CASGGLGETQYF. In DNA form, the CDR3 reads TGTGCCAGCGGGGGACTTGGAGAGACCCAGTACTTC. This chain links TRBV11-2 with TRBJ2-5; a possible D gene is TRBD2 (6 bases). The CDR3 runs to 12 residues. Germline CDR1 and CDR2: SGHAT and FQNNGV. Trimming shortened V by 8 bases and J by 4 bases, and 11 bases separated the two germline ends.

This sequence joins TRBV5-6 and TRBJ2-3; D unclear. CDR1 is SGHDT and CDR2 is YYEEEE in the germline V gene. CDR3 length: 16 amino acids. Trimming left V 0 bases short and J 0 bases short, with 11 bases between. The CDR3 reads CASSLVQFDSTDTQYF. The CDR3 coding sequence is TGTGCCAGCAGCTTGGTCCAGTTTGATAGCACAGATACGCAGTATTTT.

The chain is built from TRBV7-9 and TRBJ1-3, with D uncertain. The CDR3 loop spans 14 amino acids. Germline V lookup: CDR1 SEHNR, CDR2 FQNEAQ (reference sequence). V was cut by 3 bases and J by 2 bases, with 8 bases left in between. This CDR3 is CASSFIEAGNTIYF. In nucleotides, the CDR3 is TGTGCCAGCAGCTTTATTGAGGCTGGAAACACCATATATTTT.

This CDR3 is CASRGLAGGNTQYF. The CDR3 DNA reads as TGTGCCAGCAGGGGACTAGCGGGGGGAAATACGCAGTATTTT. The rearrangement joins TRBV6-6 to TRBJ2-3; TRBD2 matches 15 bases. CDR3 length: 14 amino acids. Per germline, CDR1 MNHNY and CDR2 SVGAGI (reference sequence). Trimming removed 6 bases from V and 7 bases from J; junction bases left unmatched: 2.

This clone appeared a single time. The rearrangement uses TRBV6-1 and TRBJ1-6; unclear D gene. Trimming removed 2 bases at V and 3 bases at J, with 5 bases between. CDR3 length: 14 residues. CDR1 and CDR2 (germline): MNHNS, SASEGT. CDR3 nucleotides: TGTGCCAGCAGTGAACTTTTCTATAATTCACCCCTCCACTTT. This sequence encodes CASSELFYNSPLHF.

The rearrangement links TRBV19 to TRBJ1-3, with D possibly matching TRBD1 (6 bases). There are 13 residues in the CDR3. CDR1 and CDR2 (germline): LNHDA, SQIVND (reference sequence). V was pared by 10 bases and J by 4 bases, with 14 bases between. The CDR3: CATQPGQGNTIYF. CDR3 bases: TGTGCCACCCAACCCGGACAGGGAAACACCATATATTTT. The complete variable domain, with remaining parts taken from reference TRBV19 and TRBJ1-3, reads DGGITQSPKYLFRKEGQNVTLSCEQNLNHDAMYWYRQDPGQGLRLIYYSQIVNDFQKGDIAEGYSVSREKKESFPLTVTSAQKNPTAFYLCATQPGQGNTIYFGEGSWLTVV.

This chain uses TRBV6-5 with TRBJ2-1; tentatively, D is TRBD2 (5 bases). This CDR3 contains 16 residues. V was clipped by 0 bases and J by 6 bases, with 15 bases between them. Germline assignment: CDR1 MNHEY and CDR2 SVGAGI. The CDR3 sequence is CASSYSMVLAGNEQFF. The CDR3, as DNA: TGTGCCAGCAGTTACTCGATGGTTCTAGCCGGCAATGAGCAGTTCTTC.

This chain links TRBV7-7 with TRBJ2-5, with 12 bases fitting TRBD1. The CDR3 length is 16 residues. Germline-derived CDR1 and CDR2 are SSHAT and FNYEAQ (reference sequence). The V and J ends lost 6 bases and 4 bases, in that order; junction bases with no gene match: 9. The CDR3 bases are TGTGCCAGCAGTCAAATCCCGGGACAGGGGGCAGAGACCCAGTACTTC. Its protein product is CASSQIPGQGAETQYF.

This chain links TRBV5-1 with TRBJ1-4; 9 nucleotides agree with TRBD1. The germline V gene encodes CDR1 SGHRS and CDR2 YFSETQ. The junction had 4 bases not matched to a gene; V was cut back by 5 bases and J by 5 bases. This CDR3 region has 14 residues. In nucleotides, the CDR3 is TGCGCCAGCAGTCAACAGGGGGCAAATGAAAAACTGTTTTTT. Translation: CASSQQGANEKLFF.

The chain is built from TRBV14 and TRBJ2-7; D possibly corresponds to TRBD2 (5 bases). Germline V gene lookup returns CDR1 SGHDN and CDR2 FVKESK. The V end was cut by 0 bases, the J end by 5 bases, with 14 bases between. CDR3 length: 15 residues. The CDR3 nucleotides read TGTGCCAGCAGCCAAGATATCCGGGAATTGGACGAGCAGTACTTC. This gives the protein CASSQDIRELDEQYF.

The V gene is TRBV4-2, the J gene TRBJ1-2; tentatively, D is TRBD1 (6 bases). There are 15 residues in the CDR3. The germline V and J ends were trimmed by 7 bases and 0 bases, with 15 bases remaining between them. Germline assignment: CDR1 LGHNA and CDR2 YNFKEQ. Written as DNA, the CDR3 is TGTGCCAGCACCAACAGGGAGGGAGCTAACTATGGCTACACCTTC. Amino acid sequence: CASTNREGANYGYTF.

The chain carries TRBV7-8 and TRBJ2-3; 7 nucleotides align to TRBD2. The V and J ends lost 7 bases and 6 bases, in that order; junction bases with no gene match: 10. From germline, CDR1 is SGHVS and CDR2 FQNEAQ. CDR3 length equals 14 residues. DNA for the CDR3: TGTGCCAGCATTAATGGGGGGGGTGGGGATACGCAGTATTTT. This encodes CASINGGGGDTQYF.

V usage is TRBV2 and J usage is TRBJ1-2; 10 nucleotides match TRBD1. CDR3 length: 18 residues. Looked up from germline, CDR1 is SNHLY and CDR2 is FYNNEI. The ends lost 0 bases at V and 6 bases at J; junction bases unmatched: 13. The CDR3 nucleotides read TGTGCCAGCAGTGAAGCGCTTGTGCGGGACAGGGGATGGGATGGCTACACCTTC. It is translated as CASSEALVRDRGWDGYTF.